This T cell receptor (beta chain) was sequenced during a study of shared clonotypes between healthy human individuals (dated by TCRdb to between 2020 and 2021). Regarding the study in general: The cohort comprised a couple of women and three men aged 18 to 49 years. For each donor, CD4 naive and CD4 memory were each given three plates, CD8 naive was given two plates, and CD8 memory was given one plate. To estimate repertoire size and how much clonotype sharing occurs between individuals, the study deeply sequenced the blood TCR repertoires of about 5 healthy adults. To increase sequencing depth and limit assay-specific biases, TCR repertoire library preparation and sequencing were carried out by different laboratories using diverse techniques. Between about 0.94 and 8.9 billion PBMCs per donor were obtained by leukapheresis. Findings and caveats that apply to the study as a whole: Naive subsets generally had larger estimated clonotype richness than memory subsets did. Sampling was restricted to blood, and TCR repertoires in tissues likely differ from the TCR repertoires found in blood. Clonotypes shared by all four sorted-subset donors showed higher generation probabilities than non-shared clonotypes. Rarefaction of sorted-subset datasets indicated incomplete sequencing despite the large sequencing depth. Pairwise subsampling indicated that sequencing depth was expected to affect the degree of clonotype sharing among donors. Because the study included a small number of donors, the genetic and exposure-history diversity represented was limited. About 4.5% of naive CD4, 3.5% of naive CD8, 2.3% of memory CD4, and 0.4% of memory CD8 clonotypes were shared across a handful of donors.

Using the deep immunoSEQ assay, multiplex PCR amplified TCR CDR3 regions from genomic DNA. Extracted genomic DNA from each cell subset was spread evenly across all wells of several immunoSEQ 96-well plates, with each plate serving as a replicate. For sorted subsets, approximately 200 ng of genomic DNA, equivalent to 25,000 to 35,000 T cell genomes, went into each replicate PCR. The purified libraries were quantified using a Qubit 3.0 fluorometer, sized with a Bioanalyzer 2100, and then quantified again using the KAPA Library Quantification kit. A separate single-read 150-cycle Illumina NextSeq 550 flow cell was used to sequence each immunoSEQ 96-well plate. The paper's data handling went like this. Because the immunoSEQ output included only junctional sequences and no quality scores, the filtering could not be the same as the filtering used for full-length reads. Sequences were annotated with PyIR, a Python wrapper for IgBLAST v1.9, using IMGT germline references to assign V/J genes and CDR3. Reads were removed for weak V/J assignments (E-value above 1e-6), missing CDR3, stop codons, out-of-frame junctions, or ambiguous translated residues. V3J clonotypes were defined as sequences sharing the same inferred V gene, J gene, and CDR3 amino acid sequence. Percentage overlap between repertoires was computed as shared unique clonotypes divided by the size of the smaller repertoire. RTK rarefaction, the Chao1 estimator, and Recon v2.1 estimates of unobserved clonotypes were used to assess repertoire richness. Generation probabilities for all TCRbeta clonotypes obtained by the gDNA method from a few donors were computed using OLGA. The clones in this table, taken by TCRdb from immuneACCESS, are in-frame only. Not every clone is retained; where verified, under half of the shortfall comes from an unresolved V gene, and the cause of the rest is unknown. V and J calls and clone size are as listed in that table; D and trimming were resolved from the DNA. For this sample there are about a million clones; more than 65% appear just once. The ten largest clones add up to approximately 1.5% of the sample.

Points on this clone: The antigen it binds to is not known. No base quality values were provided; no much bigger clone lies one nucleotide off.

The donors were healthy, HIV-negative adults who had no recently reported acute infections or vaccinations. Every donor was a Caucasian adult residing in Nashville, Tennessee, USA. CD4+ T cells were enriched by magnetic negative selection, after which naive cells were positively selected on CD45RA and the negative fraction was taken as the memory subset. Blood was obtained by leukapheresis, after which PBMCs were separated by Ficoll-Histopaque density gradient centrifugation and cryopreserved in liquid nitrogen vapor phase. Analytical flow cytometry was used to check the purity and quantity of every magnetically sorted T cell population. From each sorted fraction, genomic DNA was isolated and quantified by UV absorbance on a Nanodrop 2000c. The sample taken for sequencing was memory CD4+ T cells sorted from blood. The meaning of the sample's cell subset or site label: CD45RA-negative fraction. The receptor was derived from a young man in good health.

The sequenced DNA is TGTGCCTGGGATAGCGGGACGAGATCAACGGCGCAGTATTTT. Translated, this gives CAWDSGTRSTAQYF. The receptor chain draws on TRBV30 and TRBJ2-3, with TRBD2 identical over 8 junction bases. The CDR3 contains 14 residues, cysteine and phenylalanine counted. Left in the record is the CDR3 DNA by itself, 42 bases read in frame from the first base. At the junction V is shortened by 5 bases and J by 10 bases; bases outside the gene matches: 14. In the germline V gene (reference sequence), CDR1 corresponds to GTSNPN and CDR2 to SVGIG.